The rows below give T cell receptor beta chains drawn from one sample of a study of blood T cell repertoires in COVID-19. Profiling relied on immunoSEQ multiplex PCR, and the TCRdb table lists in-frame clones only, not all of them. This sample has 140,000 or so clones, with roughly 84% found just once. Material: peripheral blood. These receptors all come from a man aged 25 to 45 with COVID-19, enrolled during active disease. Both conserved end residues are part of each CDR3. A D gene is named only where the DNA matches it firmly. Size is omitted from some rows. Given values are once, few, many or a class for expanded clones.

TRBD2 | 17 | TRBJ2-7 | NA | TRBV15 | TGTGCCACCAGCAGGGCGTCCTGGAGGCGGGAGGGGCACGAGCAGTACTTC | CATSRASWRREGHEQYF
NA | 16 | TRBJ2-7 | NA | TRBV9 | TGTGCCAGCAGCGTAAGCGCGCGGGGCGCTCCCCCGGAGCAGTACTTC | CASSVSARGAPPEQYF
NA | 13 | TRBJ2-2 | once | TRBV18 | TGTGCCAGCTCCCCTGGCAGCACCGGGGAGCTGTTTTTT | CASSPGSTGELFF
TRBD1 | 16 | TRBJ1-2 | once | TRBV4-2 | TGTGCCAGCAGCCAAGAGATGTCAGGGGGCAATTATGGCTACACCTTC | CASSQEMSGGNYGYTF
TRBD2 | 14 | TRBJ2-7 | NA | TRBV9 | TGTGCCAGCAGCAGCGGACTAGCGGGATACGAGCAGTACTTC | CASSSGLAGYEQYF
NA | 15 | TRBJ2-1 | NA | TRBV10-2 | TGCGCCAGCAGCGTCGGACAGCGATTTGGCAATGAGCAGTTCTTC | CASSVGQRFGNEQFF
NA | 17 | TRBJ1-1 | NA | TRBV10-1 | TGCGCCAGCAGTGAGCGCCAGGGGACCGTGGTGAACACTGAAGCTTTCTTT | CASSERQGTVVNTEAFF
NA | 13 | TRBJ2-5 | NA | TRBV5-5 | TGTGCCAGCATTGCGGCGGGACAGGAGACCCAGTACTTC | CASIAAGQETQYF
NA | 12 | TRBJ1-2 | NA | TRBV3-1/TRBV3-2 | TGTGCCAGCAGCCAAGGAGGCGGGGGCTACACCTTC | CASSQGGGGYTF
NA | 14 | TRBJ2-3 | NA | TRBV2 | TGTGCCAGCAGTGCTACAGGGGCGGGGGATACGCAGTATTTT | CASSATGAGDTQYF
NA | 17 | TRBJ2-6 | NA | TRBV7-2 | TGTGCCAGCAGCCCGCGTTGGGGGCCAGCTGGGGCCAACGTCCTGACTTTC | CASSPRWGPAGANVLTF
NA | 13 | TRBJ2-3 | few | TRBV6-4 | TGTGCCAGCAGCGAGGGAGTCACAGATACGCAGTATTTT | CASSEGVTDTQYF
TRBD2 | 13 | TRBJ2-5 | NA | TRBV24-1 | TGTGCCACCAGGGCGACTAGCGGAGAGACCCAGTACTTC | CATRATSGETQYF
NA | 18 | TRBJ2-3 | once | TRBV10-3 | TGTGCCATCAGTGGGGGGCGCGGAGCCCTCCCCCGCACAGATACGCAGTATTTT | CAISGGRGALPRTDTQYF
NA | 15 | TRBJ1-4 | once | TRBV5-1 | TGCGCCAGCAGCTTGGCCGGAGGATCGAATGAAAAACTGTTTTTT | CASSLAGGSNEKLFF
NA | 15 | TRBJ1-5 | few | TRBV5-1 | TGCGCCACCAGGCAGGGGACGGAAAGCAATCAGCCCCAGCATTTT | CATRQGTESNQPQHF
TRBD2 | 15 | TRBJ2-1 | NA | TRBV7-9 | TGTGCCAGCACCATTAGAAGCGGGAGATTCGATGAGCAGTTCTTC | CASTIRSGRFDEQFF
TRBD2 | 14 | TRBJ2-1 | few | TRBV11-3 | TGTGCCAGCAAGGTGACTAGCGGGTCCGATGAGCAGTTCTTC | CASKVTSGSDEQFF
TRBD2 | 15 | TRBJ2-7 | NA | TRBV6-6 | TGTGCCAGCAGTTACTCAAGCGGGAGGGCCTACGAGCAGTACTTC | CASSYSSGRAYEQYF
NA | 16 | TRBJ2-1 | NA | TRBV10-3 | TGTGCCATCAGTGCAAACCGGGATTCCCCGTGGAATGAGCAGTTCTTC | CAISANRDSPWNEQFF
NA | 11 | TRBJ2-5 | NA | TRBV5-1 | TGCGCCAGCAGCCCCGGGGAGACCCAGTACTTC | CASSPGETQYF
NA | 16 | TRBJ1-1 | NA | TRBV7-2 | TGTGCCAGCAGCTCTACATCAACGTGGGGGAGGTTGGAAGCTTTCTTT | CASSSTSTWGRLEAFF
NA | 12 | TRBJ1-2 | NA | TRBV30 | TGTGCCTGGAGCGTTGACAGTTATGGCTACACCTTC | CAWSVDSYGYTF
TRBD1 | 15 | TRBJ1-1 | once | TRBV28 | TGTGCCAGCAGCAGGGGGCGAGGGGTAGGGGCTGAAGCTTTCTTT | CASSRGRGVGAEAFF
NA | 14 | TRBJ2-1 | NA | TRBV14 | TGTGCCAGCAGTAGCGGCAGCTCCTACAATGAGCAGTTCTTC | CASSSGSSYNEQFF
TRBD1 | 15 | TRBJ2-7 | NA | TRBV7-9 | TGTGCCAGCAGCCTCCTGACAGGGCCCTCCTACGAGCAGTACTTC | CASSLLTGPSYEQYF
TRBD2 | 14 | TRBJ2-1 | NA | TRBV10-3 | TGTGCCATCGAAAGCGGGAGGTTACCCAATGAGCAGTTCTTC | CAIESGRLPNEQFF
NA | 14 | TRBJ1-5 | NA | TRBV6-5 | TGTGCCAGCTACAAATCGGGGGGCAATCAGCCCCAGCATTTT | CASYKSGGNQPQHF
TRBD1 | 15 | TRBJ1-1 | few | TRBV5-1 | TGCGCCAGCAGCTTGGTGGCAGGGGGCAACACTGAAGCTTTCTTT | CASSLVAGGNTEAFF
NA | 16 | TRBJ1-5 | NA | TRBV28 | TGTGCCAGCAGTTTATTTAATGGAGTCAGCAATCAGCCCCAGCATTTT | CASSLFNGVSNQPQHF
NA | 13 | TRBJ2-7 | NA | TRBV12-3/TRBV12-4 | TGTGCCAGCAGTTTTGGGCAGTTCTACGAGCAGTACTTC | CASSFGQFYEQYF
TRBD1 | 12 | TRBJ1-1 | NA | TRBV30 | TGTGCCTGGGCGGGACAGGGGTCGAGAGCTTTCTTT | CAWAGQGSRAFF
NA | 17 | TRBJ2-3 | few | TRBV18 | TGTGCCAGCTCACCAGGTACAGCCATCGATAGCACAGATACGCAGTATTTT | CASSPGTAIDSTDTQYF
NA | 14 | TRBJ1-4 | NA | TRBV2 | TGTGCCAGCAGTGAACGGCAGGGTAATGAAAAACTGTTTTTT | CASSERQGNEKLFF
NA | 13 | TRBJ2-7 | few | TRBV28 | TGTGCCAGCAGTTTGATACAGTCCTACGAGCAGTACTTC | CASSLIQSYEQYF
TRBD1 | 13 | TRBJ1-1 | NA | TRBV10-3 | TGTGCCATCAGTGAGTCGCAGGGGGCCGAGGCTTTCTTT | CAISESQGAEAFF
TRBD1 | 15 | TRBJ2-7 | NA | TRBV28 | TGTGCCAGCAGTCCCGGACAGGGGAGATCCTACGAGCAGTACTTC | CASSPGQGRSYEQYF
NA | 15 | TRBJ1-2 | NA | TRBV30 | TGTGCCTGGAGTGTCCTCGGGACTCCGAACCATGGCTACACCTTC | CAWSVLGTPNHGYTF
NA | 11 | TRBJ2-7 | NA | TRBV28 | TGTGCCAGCAGTCACTCCTACGAGCAGTACTTC | CASSHSYEQYF
TRBD1 | 15 | TRBJ1-6 | NA | TRBV11-2 | TGTGCCAGCAGCTTATCGACAGGGTCTAGATCACCCCTCCACTTT | CASSLSTGSRSPLHF
TRBD2 | 17 | TRBJ2-1 | NA | TRBV28 | TGTGCCAGCAGTTCCGCCTCCCGCGGGACTATAGGCAATGAGCAGTTCTTC | CASSSASRGTIGNEQFF